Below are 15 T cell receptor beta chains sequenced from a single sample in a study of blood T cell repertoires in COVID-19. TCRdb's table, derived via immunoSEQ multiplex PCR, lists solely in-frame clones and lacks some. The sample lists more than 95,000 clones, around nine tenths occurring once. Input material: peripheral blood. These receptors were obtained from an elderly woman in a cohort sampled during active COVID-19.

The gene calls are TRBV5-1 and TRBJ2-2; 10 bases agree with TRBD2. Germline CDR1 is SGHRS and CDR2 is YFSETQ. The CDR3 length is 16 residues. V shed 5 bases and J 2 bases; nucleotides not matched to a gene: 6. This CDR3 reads CASSFSGGLNTGELFF. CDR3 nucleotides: TGCGCCAGCAGTTTTAGCGGGGGGCTAAACACCGGGGAGCTGTTTTTT.

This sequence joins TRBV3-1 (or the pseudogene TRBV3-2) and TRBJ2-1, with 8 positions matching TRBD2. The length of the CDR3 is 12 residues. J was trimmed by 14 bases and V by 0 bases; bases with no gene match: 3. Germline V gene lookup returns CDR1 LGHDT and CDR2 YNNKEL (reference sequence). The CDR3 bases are TGTGCCAGCAGCCAAGATCGGGGGGGCGAGTTCTTC. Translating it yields CASSQDRGGEFF.

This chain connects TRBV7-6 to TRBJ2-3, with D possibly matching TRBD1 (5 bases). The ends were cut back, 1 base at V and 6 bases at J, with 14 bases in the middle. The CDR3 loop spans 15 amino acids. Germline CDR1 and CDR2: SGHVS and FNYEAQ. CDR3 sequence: CASSLGWQGFDTQYF. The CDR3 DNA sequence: TGTGCCAGCAGCTTAGGTTGGCAGGGATTCGATACGCAGTATTTT.

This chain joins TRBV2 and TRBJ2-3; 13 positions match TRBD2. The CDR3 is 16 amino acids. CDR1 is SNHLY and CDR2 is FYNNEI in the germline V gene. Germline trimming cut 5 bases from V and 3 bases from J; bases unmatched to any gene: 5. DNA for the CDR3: TGTGCCAGCAGTCACCGGACTAGCGGGGGAACAGATACGCAGTATTTT. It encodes CASSHRTSGGTDTQYF. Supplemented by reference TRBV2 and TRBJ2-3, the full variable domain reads EPEVTQTPSHQVTQMGQEVILRCVPISNHLYFYWYRQILGQKVEFLVSFYNNEISEKSEIFDDQFSVERPDGSNFTLKIRSTKLEDSAMYFCASSHRTSGGTDTQYFGPGTRLTVL.

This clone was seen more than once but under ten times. The CDR3 region has the DNA TGTGCCAGTAGTTCCGAGACAGGGTGGAATCAGCCCCAGCATTTT. Protein sequence: CASSSETGWNQPQHF. The chain recombines TRBV19 with TRBJ1-5, with TRBD1 matching over 7 bases. CDR3 length: 15 amino acids. The V gene end was trimmed by 5 bases and the J gene end by 4 bases; junction bases not matched to a gene: 8. Germline CDR1 is LNHDA and CDR2 is SQIVND (reference sequence).

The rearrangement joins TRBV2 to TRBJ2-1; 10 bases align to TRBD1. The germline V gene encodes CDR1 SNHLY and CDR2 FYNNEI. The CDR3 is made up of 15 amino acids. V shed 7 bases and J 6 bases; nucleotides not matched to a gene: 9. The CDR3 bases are TGTGCCAGCACTACCGGGACAGGGGTTGCCAATGAGCAGTTCTTC. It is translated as CASTTGTGVANEQFF.

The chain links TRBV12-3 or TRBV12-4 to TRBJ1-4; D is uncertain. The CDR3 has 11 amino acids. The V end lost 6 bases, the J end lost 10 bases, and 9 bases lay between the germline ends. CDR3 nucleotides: TGTGCCAGCAGGGGAGGCAGAAAACTGTTTTTT. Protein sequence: CASRGGRKLFF.

CDR3 sequence: CAISESKLESSYNEQFF. The CDR3 nucleotides read TGTGCCATCAGTGAGTCGAAACTAGAGAGCTCCTACAATGAGCAGTTCTTC. V and J are TRBV10-3 and TRBJ2-1, with a weak D call TRBD2 (5 bases). Trimming removed 0 bases at V and 0 bases at J, with 12 bases between. Germline CDR1 and CDR2: ENHRY and SYGVKD. The CDR3 is 17 amino acids.

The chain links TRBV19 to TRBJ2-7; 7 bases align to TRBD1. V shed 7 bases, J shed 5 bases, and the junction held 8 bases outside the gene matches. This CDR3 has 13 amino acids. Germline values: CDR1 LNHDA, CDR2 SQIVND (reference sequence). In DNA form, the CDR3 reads TGTGCCAGTACCTCACTAGACAGGGACGAGCAGTACTTC. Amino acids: CASTSLDRDEQYF. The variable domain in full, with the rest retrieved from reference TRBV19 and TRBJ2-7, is DGGITQSPKYLFRKEGQNVTLSCEQNLNHDAMYWYRQDPGQGLRLIYYSQIVNDFQKGDIAEGYSVSREKKESFPLTVTSAQKNPTAFYLCASTSLDRDEQYFGPGTRLTVT.

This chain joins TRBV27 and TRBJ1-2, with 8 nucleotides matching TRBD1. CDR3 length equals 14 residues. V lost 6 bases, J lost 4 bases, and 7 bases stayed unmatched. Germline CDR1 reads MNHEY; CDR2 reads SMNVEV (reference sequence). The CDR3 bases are TGTGCCAGCAGGCCTTCAGGGGGCGGCTATGGCTACACCTTC. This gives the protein CASRPSGGGYGYTF.

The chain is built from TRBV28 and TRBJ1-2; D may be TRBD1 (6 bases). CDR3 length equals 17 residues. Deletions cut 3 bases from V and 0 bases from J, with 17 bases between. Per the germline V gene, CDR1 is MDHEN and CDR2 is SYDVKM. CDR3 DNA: TGTGCCAGCAGTTTCCCCAGGGGAGGGGCGACTAACTATGGCTACACCTTC. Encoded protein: CASSFPRGGATNYGYTF.

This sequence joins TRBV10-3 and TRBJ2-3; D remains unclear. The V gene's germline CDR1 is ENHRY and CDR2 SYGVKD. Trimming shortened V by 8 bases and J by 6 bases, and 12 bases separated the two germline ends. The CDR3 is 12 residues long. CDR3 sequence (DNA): TGTGCCATCTTATCGACTGGCGATACGCAGTATTTT. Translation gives CAILSTGDTQYF.

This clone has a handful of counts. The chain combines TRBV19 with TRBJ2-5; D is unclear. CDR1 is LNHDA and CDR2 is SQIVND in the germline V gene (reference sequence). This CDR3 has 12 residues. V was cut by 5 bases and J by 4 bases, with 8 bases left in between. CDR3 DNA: TGTGCCAGTAGTGTTAGCCCAGAGACCCAGTACTTC. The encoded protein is CASSVSPETQYF.

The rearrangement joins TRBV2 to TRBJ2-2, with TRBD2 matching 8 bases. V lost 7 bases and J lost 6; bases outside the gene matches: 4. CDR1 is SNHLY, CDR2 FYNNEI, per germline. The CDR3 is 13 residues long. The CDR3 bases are TGTGCCAGCACAGACGGGAGGGCCGGGGAGCTGTTTTTT. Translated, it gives CASTDGRAGELFF.

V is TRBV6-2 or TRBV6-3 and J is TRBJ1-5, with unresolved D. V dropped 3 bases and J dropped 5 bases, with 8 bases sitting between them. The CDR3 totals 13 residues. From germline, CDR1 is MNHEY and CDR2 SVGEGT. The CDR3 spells CASSYSGHQPQHF. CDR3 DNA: TGTGCCAGCAGTTATTCAGGTCATCAGCCCCAGCATTTT.